What follows are 18 T cell receptor beta chains derived from one specimen sequenced in a study of T cells after yellow fever vaccination. TCRdb processed the 5' RACE reads anew with MiXCR; each CDR3 protein has one entry. The sample carries 500,000 to 650,000 distinct CDR3 sequences, about 12% recorded once. The sample consisted of PBMCs, taken on the day of the yellow fever booster vaccination. These receptors were obtained from a man aged 25-45 years who received the YFV17D yellow fever vaccine.

The rearrangement joins TRBV12-3 or TRBV12-4 to TRBJ1-3; the D is unclear. Trimming removed 8 bases from V and 0 bases from J, with 14 bases in between. The CDR3 has 15 amino acids. The CDR3 DNA is TGTGCCAGCGGACGGTACAAAAACTCTGGAAACACCATATATTTT. Its protein product is CASGRYKNSGNTIYF.

The chain joins TRBV20-1 to TRBJ2-5; the match to TRBD1 covers 8 bases. Germline values: CDR1 DFQATT, CDR2 SNEGSKA (reference sequence). This CDR3 is built from 10 residues. V lost 3 bases, J lost 13 bases, and 4 bases stayed unmatched. CDR3 nucleotides: TGCAGTGCTAGCCGGGACAGGCCGTACTTC. Protein product: CSASRDRPYF.

This chain connects TRBV7-2 to TRBJ1-6; no clear D gene. The germline CDR1 and CDR2 sequences are SGHTA and FQGNSA. V was cut by 4 bases and J by 0 bases, with 7 bases left in between. This CDR3 is built from 15 residues. The CDR3 DNA reads as TGTGCCAGCAGCTCCTTTAGCTCCTATAATTCACCCCTCCACTTT. Translation: CASSSFSSYNSPLHF.

This clonotype was picked up a small number of times. This sequence joins TRBV7-2 and TRBJ2-1, with 7 bases that match TRBD1. The CDR3 is 14 amino acids. With V trimmed by 5 bases and J by 9 bases, 10 bases remained unmatched. Germline CDR1 reads SGHTA; CDR2 reads FQGNSA. CDR3 amino acids: CASSPGQRLGEQFF. The CDR3 DNA follows: TGTGCCAGCAGCCCGGGACAGAGGTTGGGTGAGCAGTTCTTC.

The rearrangement links TRBV29-1 to TRBJ1-2; D call uncertain. The CDR3 contains 15 residues. V was trimmed by 3 bases and J by 0 bases, leaving 14 bases between them. Germline values: CDR1 SQVTM, CDR2 ANQGSEA. The CDR3 bases are TGCAGCGTTGATTGGGCAGACCGAGCTAACTATGGCTACACCTTC. Encoded protein: CSVDWADRANYGYTF.

This clonotype was counted between two and nine times. The chain carries TRBV6-2 or TRBV6-3 and TRBJ2-1; 7 nucleotides line up with TRBD2. Germline V gives CDR1 MNHEY, CDR2 SVGEGT. The J segment lost 4 bases and the V segment lost 5 bases, leaving 5 bases of the junction unmatched. The CDR3 runs to 14 residues. The CDR3 nucleotides are TGTGCCAGCAGTAAAAGCGGGATTTACAATGAGCAGTTCTTC. This sequence encodes CASSKSGIYNEQFF.

This clonotype has more than one count but fewer than ten. This sequence joins TRBV9 and TRBJ2-7; D might be TRBD1 or TRBD2, each matching 5 bases. In germline, CDR1 is SGDLS, CDR2 YYNGEE. Trimming left V 0 bases short and J 3 bases short, with 10 bases between. This CDR3 has 14 amino acids. CDR3 DNA sequence: TGTGCCAGCAGCGTAGGGGCAGGGAGCTACGAGCAGTACTTC. This encodes CASSVGAGSYEQYF.

The gene calls are TRBV12-3 or TRBV12-4 and TRBJ2-3; 8 bases fit TRBD2. This CDR3 is built from 15 residues. The J segment lost 0 bases and the V segment lost 6 bases, leaving 5 bases of the junction unmatched. The CDR3 sequence is CASSPGGKSTDTQYF. In DNA, the CDR3 is TGTGCCAGCAGCCCGGGAGGGAAGAGCACAGATACGCAGTATTTT.

This clonotype was seen a few times. J is TRBJ2-1 and V is TRBV5-5, with 8 bases identical to TRBD2. The V gene's germline CDR1 is SGHKS and CDR2 YYEKEE (reference sequence). V dropped 5 bases and J dropped 7; count of bases not matched to a gene: 8. The CDR3 contains 14 residues. This chain's CDR3 is CASSWGTRGNEQFF. Here the CDR3 DNA reads TGTGCCAGCAGTTGGGGGACTAGAGGTAATGAGCAGTTCTTC.

The chain carries TRBV12-3 or TRBV12-4 and TRBJ2-1; D gene ambiguous. The ends were cut back, 6 bases at V and 0 bases at J, with 18 bases in the middle. This CDR3 spans 17 amino acids. Here the CDR3 DNA reads TGTGCCAGCAGACTCGCGATTGGCGGAAGCTCCTACAATGAGCAGTTCTTC. Protein sequence: CASRLAIGGSSYNEQFF.

The chain joins TRBV11-2 to TRBJ2-1, with D perhaps TRBD1 or TRBD2 (5 bases each). This CDR3 comprises 15 residues. V was pared by 4 bases and J by 12 bases, with 22 bases between. Per the germline V gene, CDR1 is SGHAT and CDR2 is FQNNGV. The CDR3 here is CASSSWDGTGFGQFF. The CDR3 DNA reads as TGTGCCAGCAGCTCCTGGGACGGGACGGGTTTCGGGCAGTTCTTC.

The chain has TRBV7-2 and TRBJ2-2; D may match TRBD1 or TRBD2 (6 bases each). Trimming cost V 0 bases and J 1 base, with 12 bases left between them. Germline CDR1 and CDR2: SGHTA and FQGNSA. The length of the CDR3 is 17 residues. In DNA, the CDR3 is TGTGCCAGCAGCTTAGCGCTCCGGGGGCTGAACACCGGGGAGCTGTTTTTT. Its protein product is CASSLALRGLNTGELFF.

The chain couples TRBV6-4 to TRBJ1-2; no clear D gene. The germline CDR1 and CDR2 sequences are MRHNA and SNTAGT. Deletions cut 2 bases from V and 4 bases from J, with 5 bases between. CDR3 length equals 12 residues. CDR3 sequence: CASSDGVYGYTF. For the CDR3, the DNA is TGTGCCAGCAGTGACGGGGTCTATGGCTACACCTTC.

The DNA of the CDR3 is TGTGCCAGCAAATGGGGGAGCAGCAATCAGCCCCAGCATTTT. Encoded protein: CASKWGSSNQPQHF. V usage is TRBV7-2 and J usage is TRBJ1-5; possibly TRBD1 for D (5 bases). The CDR3 consists of 14 residues. Germline V gene data show CDR1 as SGHTA and CDR2 as FQGNSA. V was clipped by 7 bases and J by 1 base, with 11 bases between them. Complete variable domain (other parts from reference TRBV7-2 and TRBJ1-5): GAGVSQSPSNKVTEKGKDVELRCDPISGHTALYWYRQSLGQGLEFLIYFQGNSAPDKSGLPSDRFSAERTGGSVSTLTIQRTQQEDSAVYLCASKWGSSNQPQHFGDGTRLSIL.

The chain couples TRBV6-1 to TRBJ2-5, with D hard to call. This CDR3 is built from 14 residues. V was shortened by 10 bases and J by 2 bases, with 17 bases between the two germline ends. CDR1 MNHNS and CDR2 SASEGT come from the germline V gene. CDR3 protein: CATWSSDRQETQYF. The DNA of the CDR3 is TGTGCCACCTGGTCCTCGGATAGACAAGAGACCCAGTACTTC.

The gene calls are TRBV5-4 and TRBJ2-2, with 12 bases that match TRBD2. CDR1 is SGHNT, CDR2 YYREEE, per germline (reference sequence). The V and J ends lost 3 bases and 6 bases, in that order; junction bases with no gene match: 6. This CDR3 has 16 amino acids. CDR3: CASSSQTSGRPGELFF. CDR3 DNA sequence: TGTGCCAGCAGCTCCCAGACTAGCGGGAGACCCGGGGAGCTGTTTTTT.

This clonotype was seen a handful of times. This chain connects TRBV11-2 to TRBJ2-5, with D unresolved. The CDR3 has 15 residues. Trimming took 4 bases from V and 3 from J, leaving 15 bases between them. CDR1 SGHAT and CDR2 FQNNGV come from the germline V gene. For the CDR3, the DNA is TGTGCCAGCAGCTACGGTAGGCGTTGGGAAGAGACCCAGTACTTC. This codes for CASSYGRRWEETQYF.

This sequence joins TRBV7-9 and TRBJ1-4; 7 bases map to TRBD1. Germline trimming cut 3 bases from V and 5 bases from J; bases unmatched to any gene: 3. CDR1 and CDR2 from the germline V gene are SEHNR and FQNEAQ (reference sequence). This CDR3 region has 14 residues. The CDR3 DNA reads as TGTGCCAGCAGCTTCTACAGGGGCAATGAAAAACTGTTTTTT. Its translation: CASSFYRGNEKLFF. Full variable domain (remainder filled in from reference TRBV7-9 and TRBJ1-4): DTGVSQNPRHKITKRGQNVTFRCDPISEHNRLYWYRQTLGQGPEFLTYFQNEAQLEKSRLLSDRFSAERPKGSFSTLEIQRTEQGDSAMYLCASSFYRGNEKLFFGSGTQLSVL.